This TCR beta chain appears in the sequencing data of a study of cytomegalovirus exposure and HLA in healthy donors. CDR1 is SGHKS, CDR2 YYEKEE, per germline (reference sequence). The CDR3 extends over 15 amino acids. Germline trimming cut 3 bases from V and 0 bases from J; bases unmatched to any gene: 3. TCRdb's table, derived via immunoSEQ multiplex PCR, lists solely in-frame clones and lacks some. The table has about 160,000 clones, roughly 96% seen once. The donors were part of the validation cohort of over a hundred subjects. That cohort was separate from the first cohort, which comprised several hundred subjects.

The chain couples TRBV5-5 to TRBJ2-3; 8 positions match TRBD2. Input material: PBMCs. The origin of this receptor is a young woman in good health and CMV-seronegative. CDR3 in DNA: TGTGCCAGCAGCTACTTAGCGGGGAGCACAGATACGCAGTATTTT. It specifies CASSYLAGSTDTQYF.